This T cell receptor beta chain emerged from a study of T cell responses to AZD1222 COVID-19 vaccine. General study findings and limits: Spike as a whole was targeted by vaccine-associated CD4 TCRs, dominant at 160-218 and 743-854.

Generated by immunoSEQ multiplex PCR, the TCRdb table keeps only in-frame clones and is missing some. The sample has around 80,000 clones, about four fifths seen once. The length of the CDR3 is 17 residues. Germline CDR1 and CDR2: MNHEY and SMNVEV (reference sequence). Trimming took 8 bases from V and 2 from J, leaving 24 bases between them. Comments on this clone: Its specificity is not known.

The source is an adult who received the AZD1222 COVID-19 vaccine. Sequenced here: peripheral blood, sampled 28 days after the second AZD1222 dose. This sequence joins TRBV27 and TRBJ1-2; D remains unclear. The CDR3 protein is CASPRGGQADLNYGYTF. CDR3 nucleotides: TGTGCCAGCCCCCGAGGAGGTCAAGCCGACCTCAACTATGGCTACACCTTC.